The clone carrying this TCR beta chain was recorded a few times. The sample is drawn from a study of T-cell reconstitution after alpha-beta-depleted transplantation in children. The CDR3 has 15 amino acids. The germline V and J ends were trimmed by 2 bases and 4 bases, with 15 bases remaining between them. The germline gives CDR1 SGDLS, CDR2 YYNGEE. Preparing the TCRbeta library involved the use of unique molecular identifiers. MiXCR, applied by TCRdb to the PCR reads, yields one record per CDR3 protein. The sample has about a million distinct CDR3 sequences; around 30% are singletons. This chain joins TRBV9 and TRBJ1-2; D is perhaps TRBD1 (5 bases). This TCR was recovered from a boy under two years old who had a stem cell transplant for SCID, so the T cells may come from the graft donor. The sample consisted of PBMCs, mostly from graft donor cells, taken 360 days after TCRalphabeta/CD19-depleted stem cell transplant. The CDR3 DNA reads TGTGCCAGCAGCGTTGGTGATGGGGCAGGCTATGGCTACACCTTC. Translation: CASSVGDGAGYGYTF.